This T cell receptor (beta chain) was retrieved from a study of CD8 T cells in ankylosing spondylitis. The study, taken as a whole, reports: A TCR beta motif of under 10 highly homologous variants seemed to mark ankylosing spondylitis blood. The disease-linked clones had a CD8+ phenotype and low blood frequencies.

TCRdb processed the 5' RACE reads anew with MiXCR; each CDR3 protein has one entry. This table holds about 220,000 distinct CDR3 sequences, about 6.7% found once. The sample holds a few counts of this clonotype. Antigen unknown. Trimming removed 0 bases from V and 4 bases from J, with 11 bases in between. The CDR3 is 15 residues long. Germline assignment: CDR1 SGDLS and CDR2 YYNGEE. The TCR originated in a male donor with ankylosing spondylitis. Sequencing was performed on blood, either unsorted or a sorted T cell fraction (not recorded which). The V call is TRBV9, the J call TRBJ2-1; perhaps D is TRBD1 or TRBD2 (5 bases each). The CDR3 DNA is TGTGCCAGCAGCGTAGGGTGGGGGATATACAATGAGCAGTTCTTC. This translates into CASSVGWGIYNEQFF.